This TCR beta chain is from a study of blood T cell repertoires in COVID-19. Looking at the study overall: Donors in the United States, Italy and Spain gave samples during acute or convalescent COVID-19. T cells, B-cell-depleted T cells, or PBMCs supplied cDNA or gDNA.

Participant reports of clinical history set cohort assignment. In the authors' methods: For nucleated cells, counts were estimated from reference gene primer amplification. TCRdb keeps only in-frame clones here, not all; method: immunoSEQ multiplex PCR. V, J and clone size reflect that table, while D and trimming were determined from the DNA. The table records roughly 200,000 clones, about 90% of them present only once. The sequence was obtained from a woman younger than 45 with acute COVID-19. Sequencing was carried out using PBMCs or T cells enriched from blood (not recorded which).

The CDR3 protein is CASSPPTATDTQYF. In nucleotides, the CDR3 is TGTGCCAGCTCACCACCCACAGCCACAGATACGCAGTATTTT. The chain has TRBV18 and TRBJ2-3; D ambiguous. Germline V CDR1 and CDR2: KGHSH, LQKENI. V was cut by 0 bases and J by 2 bases, with 6 bases left in between. There are 14 residues in the CDR3.